The following is a TCR beta chain sequence with its context. This clone has only a few counts. Its binding antigen is unknown. Nothing much larger sits one base from this clone, and base qualities are not available. This sample was included in a study of CD8+ T cells in alopecia areata (dated by TCRdb to the late 2010s). Describing the broader study: The treated patients took part in an open-label pilot trial in which moderate-to-severe alopecia areata was treated with oral tofacitinib at 5 to 10 mg twice daily. RNA was obtained with the PAXgene miRNA kit for fixed scalp, the miRNeasy kit for PBMCs, and the RNeasy kit for mouse skin. Biopsies were taken from tofacitinib-treated patients at baseline and at 4 and 24 weeks of treatment, and a later scalp biopsy was taken in several of the tofacitinib-treated patients. Clonality in the scalp was compared among normal scalp (n=4), patchy alopecia areata scalp (n=8), and alopecia totalis/universalis scalp (n=8). To study T cell clonal expansion in alopecia areata, the researchers applied high-throughput TCRbeta sequencing to both the C3H/HeJ mouse model and human patients. Scalp tissue and sorted CD4+ and CD8+ peripheral blood T cells from patchy and totalis/universalis alopecia areata patients and from healthy controls were covered by human TCRbeta sequencing. Disease severity in treated patients was measured with the SALT score, which quantifies the percentage of affected scalp surface area. TCRbeta CDR3 regions were amplified by immunoSEQ multiplex PCR with 35 Vbeta forward and 13 Jbeta reverse primers. Tofacitinib was given for 6 to 18 months, followed by 6 months of follow-up off drug to assess delayed response and recurrence. General study outcomes and caveats: Scalp TCR repertoire analysis is complicated because resident alphabeta T cells in normal human skin are also sequenced, whereas mouse skin is dominated by gammadelta T cells. Shared TCR sequences between patients were less evident than in mice, which may be partly attributable to HLA diversity in the patient population. Tofacitinib significantly decreased scalp clonality and the number of expanded CD8+ clones among the top 100 scalp clones. Compared with normal scalp, lesional scalp, particularly in alopecia totalis/universalis, had higher clonality and more expanded CD8+ clones, which suggests antigenic drive. Because the treated cohort was small and included a single nonresponder, larger studies are needed to assess links between baseline CD8+ expansion and response. Many expanded lesional clones were found to persist in scalp and blood during tofacitinib treatment, and relapse after treatment cessation may be partly explained by this persistence.

The time point label, read with the paper, signifies: four to five weeks on oral tofacitinib. In light of the paper, this sample's treatment or condition label describes: oral pan-JAK inhibitor, 5-10 mg twice daily. Lesional scalp punch biopsies and peripheral blood were obtained from alopecia areata patients. After PBMCs were isolated by density centrifugation and stained for CD3, CD4 and CD8, a FACSAria was used to sort CD4+ and CD8+ T cells. Library preparation used the immunoSEQ multiplex PCR assay. To provide template for TCR sequencing, every sample had RNA extracted and reverse transcribed into cDNA. First-strand cDNA was synthesized with SuperScript III using a 2:1 mix of oligo-dT and random hexamers. A synthetic immune receptor repertoire was used to measure amplification bias, and any remaining bias was corrected computationally. Per the source publication's procedure: Raw reads were preprocessed to remove errors, and CDR3 was defined according to IMGT conventions as the region from the conserved cysteine to phenylalanine. To get clonality, Shannon entropy was normalized by log2 of the number of productive unique TCRs and the result was subtracted from 1. CD4 or CD8 identity of scalp clones was inferred by cross-referencing scalp TCRbeta sequences with sorted blood CD4 and CD8 repertoires. TCRdb carries this immuneACCESS record with in-frame sequences only. Its versions omit some clonotypes, under half of them owing to an unresolved V gene in the studies checked, with the rest unexplained. The V and J calls and the clone size are those of that table, but D and trimming were determined from the DNA. This sample lists under 250,000 clones; about 50% were detected once. Roughly 1.4% of the sample is in the top ten clones.

Its CDR3 holds 14 amino acids, cysteine through phenylalanine. The entry retains the CDR3 DNA only, 42 bases that are in frame from base 1. V is cut by 6 bases and J by 3 bases, and the space between the germline ends is 17 bases. CDR1 and CDR2, looked up from the germline V gene, are SQVTM and ANQGSEA. The receptor chain draws on TRBV29-1 and TRBJ1-1; the D region possibly corresponds to TRBD1 (6 bases align). The material was CD4+ T cells sorted from blood, obtained at week 4, from a patient treated with tofacitinib. The TCR was taken from a human donor with alopecia areata. The CDR3 protein sequence reads: CSVQGHLMDTEAFF. DNA sequence: TGCAGCGTCCAGGGACACCTAATGGACACTGAAGCTTTCTTT.